The next 28 T cell receptor beta chains were all read from a single sample in a study of blood T cell repertoires in COVID-19. Data came from immunoSEQ multiplex PCR; TCRdb stores just in-frame clones and leaves some out. The sample shows around 300,000 clones, about nine tenths of them seen only once. The material sequenced was peripheral blood. The receptors come from a woman in her 30s with active or convalescent COVID-19.

The rearrangement uses TRBV19 and TRBJ1-6; no clear D gene. V was trimmed by 5 bases and J by 9 bases, leaving 14 bases between them. In germline, CDR1 is LNHDA, CDR2 SQIVND (reference sequence). The CDR3 has 14 residues. In DNA form, the CDR3 reads TGTGCCAGTAGTCCCCGGGTGGGGAGTTCACCCCTCCACTTT. It specifies CASSPRVGSSPLHF.

This clone was picked up one time. V usage is TRBV7-9 and J usage is TRBJ2-5; 7 bases map to TRBD1. V gave up 1 base and J gave up 5 bases; unmatched junction bases: 10. This CDR3 contains 16 residues. Per germline, CDR1 SEHNR and CDR2 FQNEAQ (reference sequence). CDR3 bases: TGTGCCAGCAGCTTAGGGGGCACAGGGGTGGGCGAGACCCAGTACTTC. It encodes CASSLGGTGVGETQYF.

The chain joins TRBV30 to TRBJ2-6; the D gene is possibly TRBD1 (7 bases). CDR3 length: 17 residues. Trimming took off 3 bases at V and 1 base at J, with 16 bases between the two ends. Germline CDR1 reads GTSNPN; CDR2 reads SVGIG (reference sequence). The CDR3 here is CAWRVRGTLSGANVLTF. CDR3 in DNA: TGTGCCTGGAGGGTCAGGGGGACTTTATCTGGGGCCAACGTCCTGACTTTC. The variable domain in full, completed from reference TRBV30 and TRBJ2-6, reads SQTIHQWPATLVQPVGSPLSLECTVEGTSNPNLYWYRQAAGRGLQLLFYSVGIGQISSEVPQNLSASRPQDRQFILSSKKLLLSDSGFYLCAWRVRGTLSGANVLTFGAGSRLTVL.

V is TRBV7-2 and J is TRBJ2-5, with 7 bases fitting TRBD1. V was clipped by 3 bases and J by 0 bases; unmatched bases: 4. The CDR3 covers 15 residues. Germline V gives CDR1 SGHTA, CDR2 FQGNSA. The CDR3, as DNA: TGTGCCAGCAGCTTTGGGGACAGATACCAAGAGACCCAGTACTTC. Translated, it gives CASSFGDRYQETQYF.

The rearrangement uses TRBV7-9 and TRBJ2-3; 9 bases fit TRBD1. V dropped 6 bases and J dropped 5; count of bases not matched to a gene: 9. Germline CDR1 reads SEHNR; CDR2 reads FQNEAQ (reference sequence). The CDR3 spans 15 residues. The CDR3 DNA sequence: TGTGCCAGCAGTTTCACGGACAGGGGAAAAGATACGCAGTATTTT. Translating it yields CASSFTDRGKDTQYF.

The chain is built from TRBV28 and TRBJ2-1; 7 bases map to TRBD1. After removal of 4 bases from V and 3 bases from J, the junction contained 3 bases not matched to a gene. Germline V gives CDR1 MDHEN, CDR2 SYDVKM. The length of the CDR3 is 14 residues. The CDR3 DNA reads TGTGCCAGCAGTTCGGGGACAGACTACAATGAGCAGTTCTTC. This sequence encodes CASSSGTDYNEQFF.

There are a few counts of this clone. J is TRBJ2-1 and V is TRBV9; TRBD2 matches at 8 bases. The CDR3 consists of 16 residues. Germline V lookup: CDR1 SGDLS, CDR2 YYNGEE. The trim removed 0 bases at V and 2 bases at J, leaving 4 bases unmatched. Here the CDR3 reads CASSVDAGGAYNEQFF. The CDR3 nucleotides read TGTGCCAGCAGCGTAGATGCCGGGGGGGCCTACAATGAGCAGTTCTTC.

This sequence joins TRBV18 and TRBJ2-1; TRBD2 aligns across 9 bases. The CDR3 sequence is 16 residues long. Trimming cost V 6 bases and J 5 bases; bases outside gene matches: 11. Germline-derived CDR1 and CDR2 are KGHSH and LQKENI. CDR3 region: CASSEGSGGLNNEQFF. DNA for the CDR3: TGTGCCAGCTCCGAGGGCAGCGGGGGGCTTAACAATGAGCAGTTCTTC.

This chain uses TRBV6-5 with TRBJ1-6; TRBD1 might be the D (5 bases). Trimming removed 6 bases from V and 7 bases from J, with 13 bases in between. CDR1 MNHEY and CDR2 SVGAGI come from the germline V gene. CDR3 length equals 14 residues. CDR3 nucleotide sequence: TGTGCCAGCAGGATATACGCAGGGAATTCACCCCTCCACTTT. This codes for CASRIYAGNSPLHF.

The genes are TRBV24-1 and TRBJ2-1; 8 bases fit TRBD1. V dropped 5 bases and J dropped 4; count of bases not matched to a gene: 3. CDR1 is KGHDR, CDR2 SFDVKD, per germline. This CDR3 contains 14 residues. The CDR3 sequence: CATSVGTGYNEQFF. CDR3 coding DNA: TGTGCCACCAGTGTCGGGACAGGTTACAATGAGCAGTTCTTC.

The chain combines TRBV12-3 or TRBV12-4 with TRBJ2-7, with 9 bases identical to TRBD1. V dropped 6 bases and J dropped 3; count of bases not matched to a gene: 3. This CDR3 has 13 amino acids. CDR3: CASRPGQGYEQYF. As DNA, the CDR3 is TGTGCCAGCAGGCCGGGACAGGGCTACGAGCAGTACTTC.

V gene TRBV11-3 combines with J gene TRBJ2-5, with TRBD1 matching over 8 bases. V was pared by 5 bases and J by 2 bases, with 1 base of the junction left unmatched. The CDR3 loop spans 13 amino acids. CDR1 is SGHNT, CDR2 YENEEA, per germline. The CDR3 DNA reads as TGTGCCAGCAGCGACAGGGGACAAGAGACCCAGTACTTC. This codes for CASSDRGQETQYF.

The chain carries TRBV25-1 and TRBJ2-3; D gene ambiguous. The CDR3 covers 14 residues. Trimming removed 1 base at V and 2 bases at J, with 7 bases between. In germline, CDR1 is MGHDK, CDR2 SYGVNS. Here the CDR3 reads CASSESLYTDTQYF. The CDR3 DNA is TGTGCCAGCAGTGAATCCCTCTACACAGATACGCAGTATTTT.

The rearrangement joins TRBV7-8 to TRBJ1-1; D is perhaps TRBD1 (6 bases). This CDR3 is 14 amino acids long. The V and J ends lost 1 base and 3 bases respectively, with 9 bases between them. CDR1 is SGHVS, CDR2 FQNEAQ, per germline. The CDR3 spells CASSLGGLDTEAFF. The CDR3 nucleotides are TGTGCCAGCAGCTTAGGGGGGCTCGACACTGAAGCTTTCTTT.

The V and J genes are TRBV7-9 and TRBJ1-1; no firm D call. This CDR3 is built from 15 residues. V gave up 1 base and J gave up 6 bases, with 15 bases separating them. Per the germline V gene, CDR1 is SEHNR and CDR2 is FQNEAQ (reference sequence). CDR3 protein: CASSLGSGKGAEAFF. For the CDR3, the DNA is TGTGCCAGCAGCTTAGGGTCCGGGAAGGGCGCTGAAGCTTTCTTT.

The genes are TRBV6-4 and TRBJ2-1, with 8 bases matching TRBD2. Germline lookup yields CDR1 MRHNA and CDR2 SNTAGT. CDR3 length equals 15 residues. The trim removed 2 bases at V and 3 bases at J, leaving 3 bases unmatched. CDR3 in DNA: TGTGCCAGCAGTGACCGTACTAGCGGCTACAATGAGCAGTTCTTC. The encoded protein is CASSDRTSGYNEQFF.

The J gene is TRBJ1-2, the V gene TRBV4-3; no clear D. Germline V gene sequence: CDR1 LGHNA, CDR2 YSLEER. V lost 2 bases and J 10 bases, leaving 14 bases between the germline ends. The CDR3 runs to 13 residues. This chain's CDR3 is CASSQLNTETYTF. The CDR3 region has the DNA TGCGCCAGCAGCCAACTTAACACAGAAACCTACACCTTC.

The chain has TRBV10-3 and TRBJ2-1; TRBD2 matches 13 bases. With V trimmed by 2 bases and J by 7 bases, 5 bases remained unmatched. The CDR3 loop spans 16 amino acids. CDR1 ENHRY and CDR2 SYGVKD come from the germline V gene. In nucleotides, the CDR3 is TGTGCCATCAGTGAGGTACTAGCGGGGGGGCCGAATGAGCAGTTCTTC. Translated, it gives CAISEVLAGGPNEQFF.

This sequence joins TRBV4-1 and TRBJ1-1; D is possibly TRBD1 (6 bases). The CDR3 has 13 residues. Germline V gene lookup returns CDR1 MGHRA and CDR2 YSYEKL. The V and J ends lost 5 bases and 6 bases respectively, with 13 bases between them. CDR3 bases: TGCGCCAGCAGCTATTACTCAGGGGCTGAAGCTTTCTTT. Translating gives CASSYYSGAEAFF.

This sequence joins TRBV7-9 and TRBJ2-2, with a tentative D call TRBD2 (6 bases). The CDR3 runs 16 residues. The V gene lost 5 bases and the J gene lost 4 bases, with 17 bases spanning the gap. The germline V gene has CDR1 SEHNR and CDR2 FQNEAQ (reference sequence). The CDR3 DNA reads TGTGCCAGCAGCCCCGCCGGGGCGGAGGGCACCGGGGAGCTGTTTTTT. This sequence encodes CASSPAGAEGTGELFF.

The genes are TRBV12-3 or TRBV12-4 and TRBJ1-2, with 7 bases matching TRBD1. The CDR3 has 11 residues. The ends lost 10 bases at V and 6 bases at J; junction bases unmatched: 5. For the CDR3, the DNA is TGTGCCACTTCGACAGGGAATGGCTACACCTTC. Its protein product is CATSTGNGYTF.

V usage is TRBV29-1 and J usage is TRBJ1-2; TRBD1 might be the D (5 bases). The CDR3 length is 13 residues. Germline loops: CDR1 SQVTM, CDR2 ANQGSEA. Between the trimmed V and J ends, which lost 7 bases and 5 bases, there was a span of 17 bases. The CDR3 region has the DNA TGCAGCGCCGAAGGGGTCAGTAGTTATGGCTACACCTTC. As protein: CSAEGVSSYGYTF.

V gene TRBV6-6 combines with J gene TRBJ1-6; 8 bases map to TRBD1. The length of the CDR3 is 15 residues. With V trimmed by 5 bases and J by 9 bases, 9 bases remained unmatched. CDR1 MNHNY and CDR2 SVGAGI come from the germline V gene (reference sequence). CDR3 in DNA: TGTGCCAGCAGTCAGGGACAGGCGGGAACTTCACCCCTCCACTTT. Encoded protein: CASSQGQAGTSPLHF.

V usage is TRBV20-1 and J usage is TRBJ1-6, with D hard to call. Germline lookup yields CDR1 DFQATT and CDR2 SNEGSKA (reference sequence). Trimming pared 3 bases from V and 5 bases from J, leaving 11 bases between. The CDR3 covers 14 residues. The CDR3 sequence: CSASADGNNSPLHF. The CDR3 bases are TGCAGTGCTAGTGCCGACGGGAATAATTCACCCCTCCACTTT.

The CDR3 region is CASSSGTQGAFYEQYF. In DNA, the CDR3 is TGTGCCAGCAGCTCCGGAACTCAGGGGGCGTTCTACGAGCAGTACTTC. This chain connects TRBV7-2 to TRBJ2-7; 8 bases agree with TRBD1. Germline trimming cut 4 bases from V and 3 bases from J; bases unmatched to any gene: 11. The CDR3 is 16 residues long. CDR1 is SGHTA, CDR2 FQGNSA, per germline. The full variable domain, completed using reference TRBV7-2 and TRBJ2-7, is GAGVSQSPSNKVTEKGKDVELRCDPISGHTALYWYRQSLGQGLEFLIYFQGNSAPDKSGLPSDRFSAERTGGSVSTLTIQRTQQEDSAVYLCASSSGTQGAFYEQYFGPGTRLTVT.

This chain uses TRBV7-9 with TRBJ1-1; no definite D call. Germline V gene sequence: CDR1 SEHNR, CDR2 FQNEAQ (reference sequence). The V and J ends lost 4 bases and 5 bases respectively, with 14 bases between them. The CDR3 extends over 14 amino acids. The CDR3 DNA sequence: TGTGCCAGCAGCTGGCGGGAGGGCTCGACTGAAGCTTTCTTT. It translates to CASSWREGSTEAFF.

The V call is TRBV28, the J call TRBJ1-1; D is perhaps TRBD1 (6 bases). V lost 7 bases to trimming and J lost 1 base, with 13 bases between them. This CDR3 contains 14 residues. The germline CDR1 and CDR2 sequences are MDHEN and SYDVKM. CDR3 region: CASNLWGQNTEAFF. CDR3 coding DNA: TGTGCCAGCAACCTCTGGGGACAGAACACTGAAGCTTTCTTT.

The chain recombines TRBV7-8 with TRBJ2-1, with a possible D match to TRBD2 (6 bases). The CDR3 contains 15 residues. CDR1 SGHVS and CDR2 FQNEAQ come from the germline V gene. The V gene lost 3 bases and the J gene lost 4 bases, with 13 bases spanning the gap. The CDR3 DNA sequence: TGTGCCAGCAGCTTCTCTAGCGCCTCATACAATGAGCAGTTCTTC. Protein sequence: CASSFSSASYNEQFF. The whole variable domain, filled in from reference TRBV7-8 and TRBJ2-1, reads GAGVSQSPRYKVAKRGQDVALRCDPISGHVSLFWYQQALGQGPEFLTYFQNEAQLDKSGLPSDRFFAERPEGSVSTLKIQRTQQEDSAVYLCASSFSSASYNEQFFGPGTRLTVL.